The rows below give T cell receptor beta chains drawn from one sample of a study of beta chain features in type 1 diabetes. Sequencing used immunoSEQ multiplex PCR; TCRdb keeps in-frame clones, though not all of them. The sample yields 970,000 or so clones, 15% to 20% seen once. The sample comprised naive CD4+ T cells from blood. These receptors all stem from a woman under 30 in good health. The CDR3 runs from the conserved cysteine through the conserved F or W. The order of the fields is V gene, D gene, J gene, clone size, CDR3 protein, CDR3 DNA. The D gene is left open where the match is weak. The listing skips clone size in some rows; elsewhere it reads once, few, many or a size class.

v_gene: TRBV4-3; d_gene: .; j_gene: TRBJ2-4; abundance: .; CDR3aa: CASSQAASPSPMDIQYF; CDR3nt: TGCGCCAGCAGCCAAGCGGCGTCGCCTAGTCCTATGGACATTCAGTACTTC
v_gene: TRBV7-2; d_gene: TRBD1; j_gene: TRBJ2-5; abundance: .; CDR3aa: CASSWTGTHQETQYF; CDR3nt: TGTGCCAGCAGCTGGACAGGGACCCACCAAGAGACCCAGTACTTC
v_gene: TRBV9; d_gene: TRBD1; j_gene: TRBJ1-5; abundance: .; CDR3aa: CASATGASSQPQHF; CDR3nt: TGTGCCAGCGCAACAGGGGCTTCATCACAGCCCCAGCATTTT
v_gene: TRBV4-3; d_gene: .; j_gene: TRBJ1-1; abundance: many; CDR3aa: CASSQVYYTDEAFF; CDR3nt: TGCGCCAGCAGCCAAGTTTACTACACAGATGAAGCTTTCTTT
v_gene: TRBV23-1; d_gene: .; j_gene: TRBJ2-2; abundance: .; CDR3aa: CASSQTFPGELFF; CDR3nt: TGCGCCAGCAGTCAAACTTTCCCCGGGGAGCTGTTTTTT
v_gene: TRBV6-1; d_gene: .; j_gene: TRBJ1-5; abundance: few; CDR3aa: CASSPTASSNQPQHF; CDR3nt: TGTGCCAGCAGTCCAACAGCATCTAGCAATCAGCCCCAGCATTTT
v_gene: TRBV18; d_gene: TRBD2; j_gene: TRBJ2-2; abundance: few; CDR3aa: CASSPTTSWVRDTGELFF; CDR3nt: TGTGCCAGCTCACCTACGACTAGCTGGGTTCGGGACACCGGGGAGCTGTTTTTT
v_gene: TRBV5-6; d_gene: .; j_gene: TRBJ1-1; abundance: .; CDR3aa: CASSLLFLGERRTEAFF; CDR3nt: TGTGCCAGCAGCTTGTTGTTTTTGGGGGAAAGGAGAACTGAAGCTTTCTTT
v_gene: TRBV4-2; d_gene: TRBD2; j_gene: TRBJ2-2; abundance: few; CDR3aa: CASSSRLAEPTGELFF; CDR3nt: TGTGCCAGCAGCTCCCGACTAGCGGAGCCCACCGGGGAGCTGTTTTTT
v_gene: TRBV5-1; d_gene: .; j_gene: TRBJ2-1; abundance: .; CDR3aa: CASSFPEGTNEQFF; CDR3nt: TGCGCCAGCAGCTTCCCGGAGGGAACTAATGAGCAGTTCTTC
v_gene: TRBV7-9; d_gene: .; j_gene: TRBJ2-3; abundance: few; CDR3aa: CASSLGASGPGGADTQYF; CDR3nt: TGTGCCAGCAGCTTGGGGGCTAGCGGCCCCGGAGGGGCAGATACGCAGTATTTT
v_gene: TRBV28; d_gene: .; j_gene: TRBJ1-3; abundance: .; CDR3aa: CASSLLPGLRSGNTIYF; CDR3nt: TGTGCCAGCAGTTTACTCCCGGGACTCCGCTCTGGAAACACCATATATTTT
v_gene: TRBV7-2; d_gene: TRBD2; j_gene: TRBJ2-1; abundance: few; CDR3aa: CASSPTSAGGPYNEQFF; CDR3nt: TGTGCCAGCAGCCCGACCTCAGCGGGAGGGCCGTACAATGAGCAGTTCTTC
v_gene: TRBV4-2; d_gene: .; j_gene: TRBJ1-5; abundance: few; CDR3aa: CASSYRSNQPQHF; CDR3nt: TGTGCCAGCAGCTACAGGAGCAATCAGCCCCAGCATTTT
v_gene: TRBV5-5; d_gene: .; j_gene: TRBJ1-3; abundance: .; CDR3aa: CASSFSRADSGNTIYF; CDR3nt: TGTGCCAGCAGCTTCAGCAGGGCCGACTCTGGAAACACCATATATTTT
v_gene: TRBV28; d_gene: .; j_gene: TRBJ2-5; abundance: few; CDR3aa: CASSLGNQETQYF; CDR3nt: TGTGCCAGCAGTCTGGGTAACCAAGAGACCCAGTACTTC
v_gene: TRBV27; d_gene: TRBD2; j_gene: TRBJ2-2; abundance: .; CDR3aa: CASLGLAGNTGELFF; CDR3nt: TGTGCCAGCCTGGGACTAGCGGGAAACACCGGGGAGCTGTTTTTT
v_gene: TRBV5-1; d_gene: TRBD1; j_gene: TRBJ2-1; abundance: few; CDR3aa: CASSRIGTGLNEQFF; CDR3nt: TGCGCCAGCAGCCGAATCGGGACAGGGCTAAATGAGCAGTTCTTC
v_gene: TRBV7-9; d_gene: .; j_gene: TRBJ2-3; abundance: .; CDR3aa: CASSFYSGTDTQYF; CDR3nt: TGTGCCAGCAGCTTTTATTCGGGAACGGATACGCAGTATTTT